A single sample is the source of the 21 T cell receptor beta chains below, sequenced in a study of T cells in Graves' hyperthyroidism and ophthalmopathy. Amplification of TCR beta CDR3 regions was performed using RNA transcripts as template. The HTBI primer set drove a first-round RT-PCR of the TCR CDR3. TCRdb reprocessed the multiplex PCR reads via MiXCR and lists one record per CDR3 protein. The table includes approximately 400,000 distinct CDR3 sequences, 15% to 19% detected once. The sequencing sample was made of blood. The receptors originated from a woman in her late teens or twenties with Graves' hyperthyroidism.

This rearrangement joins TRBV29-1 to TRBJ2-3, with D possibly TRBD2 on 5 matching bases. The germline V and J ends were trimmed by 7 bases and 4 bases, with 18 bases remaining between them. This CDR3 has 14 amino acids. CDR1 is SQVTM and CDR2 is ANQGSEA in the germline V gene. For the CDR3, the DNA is TGCAGCGGCCTACAGTATGGGGAGTCAGATACGCAGTATTTT. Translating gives CSGLQYGESDTQYF.

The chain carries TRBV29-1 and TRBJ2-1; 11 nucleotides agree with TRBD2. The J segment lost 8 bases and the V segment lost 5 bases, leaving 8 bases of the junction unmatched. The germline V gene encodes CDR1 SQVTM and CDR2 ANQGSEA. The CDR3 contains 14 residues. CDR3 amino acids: CSVLRTSGRYEQFF. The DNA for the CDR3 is TGCAGCGTTTTACGGACTAGCGGGCGGTATGAGCAGTTCTTC.

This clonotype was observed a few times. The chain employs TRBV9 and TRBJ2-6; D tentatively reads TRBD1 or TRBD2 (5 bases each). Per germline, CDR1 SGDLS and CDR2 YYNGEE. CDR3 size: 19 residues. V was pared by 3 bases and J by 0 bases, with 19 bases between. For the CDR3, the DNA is TGTGCCAGCAGCGCCGCCCCCGGGACGGTAAGCTCTGGGGCCAACGTCCTGACTTTC. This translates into CASSAAPGTVSSGANVLTF.

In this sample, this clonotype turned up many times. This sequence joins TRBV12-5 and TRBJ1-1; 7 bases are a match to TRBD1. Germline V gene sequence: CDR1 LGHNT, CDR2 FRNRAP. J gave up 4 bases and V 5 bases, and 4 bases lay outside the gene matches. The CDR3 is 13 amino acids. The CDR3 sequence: CASGTTGSTEAFF. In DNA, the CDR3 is TGTGCTAGTGGTACGACAGGGAGCACTGAAGCTTTCTTT.

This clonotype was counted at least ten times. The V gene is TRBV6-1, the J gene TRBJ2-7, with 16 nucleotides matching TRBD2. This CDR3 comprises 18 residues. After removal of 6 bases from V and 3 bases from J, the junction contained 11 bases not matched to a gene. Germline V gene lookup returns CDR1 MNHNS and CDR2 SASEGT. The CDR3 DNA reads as TGTGCCAGCAGGAGGGGACTAGCGGGAGGGAATCTGATCTACGAGCAGTACTTC. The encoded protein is CASRRGLAGGNLIYEQYF.

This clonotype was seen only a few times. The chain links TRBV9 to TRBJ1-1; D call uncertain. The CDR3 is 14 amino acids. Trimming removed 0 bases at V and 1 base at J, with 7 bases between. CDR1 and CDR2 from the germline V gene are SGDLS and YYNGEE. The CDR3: CASSVAPGNTEAFF. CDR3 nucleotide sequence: TGTGCCAGCAGCGTAGCTCCAGGGAACACTGAAGCTTTCTTT.

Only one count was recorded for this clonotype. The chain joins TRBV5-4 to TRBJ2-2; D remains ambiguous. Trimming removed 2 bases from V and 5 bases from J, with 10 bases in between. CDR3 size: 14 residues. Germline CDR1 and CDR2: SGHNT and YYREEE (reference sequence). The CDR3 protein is CASSFQPLTGELFF. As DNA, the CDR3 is TGTGCCAGCAGCTTCCAACCGCTTACCGGGGAGCTGTTTTTT.

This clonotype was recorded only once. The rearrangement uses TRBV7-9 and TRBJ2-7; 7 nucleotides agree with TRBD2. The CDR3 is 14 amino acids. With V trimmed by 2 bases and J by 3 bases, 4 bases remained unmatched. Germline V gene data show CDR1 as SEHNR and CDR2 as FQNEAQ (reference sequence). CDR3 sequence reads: CASSLSGTVYEQYF. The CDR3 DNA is TGTGCCAGCAGCTTAAGCGGGACTGTCTACGAGCAGTACTTC.

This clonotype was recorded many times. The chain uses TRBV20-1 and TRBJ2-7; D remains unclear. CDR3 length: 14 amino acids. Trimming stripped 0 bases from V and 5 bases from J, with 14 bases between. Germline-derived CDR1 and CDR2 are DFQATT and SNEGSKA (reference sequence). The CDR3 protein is CSARDDWFKDEQYF. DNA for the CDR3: TGCAGTGCTAGAGATGACTGGTTTAAAGACGAGCAGTACTTC.

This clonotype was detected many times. In DNA, the CDR3 is TGTGCCAGCAGTTTCCCGACAGGGAGGGATTCACCCCTCCACTTT. Translated: CASSFPTGRDSPLHF. The chain employs TRBV28 and TRBJ1-6; 7 bases are shared with TRBD1. V trimming: 3 bases; J trimming: 8 bases; junction bases outside the gene matches: 7. The CDR3 is 15 residues long. The V gene's germline CDR1 is MDHEN and CDR2 SYDVKM.

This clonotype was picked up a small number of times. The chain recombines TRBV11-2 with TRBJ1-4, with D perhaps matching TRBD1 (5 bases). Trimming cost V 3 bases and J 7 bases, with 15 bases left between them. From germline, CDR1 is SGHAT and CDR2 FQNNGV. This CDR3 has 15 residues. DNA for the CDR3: TGTGCCAGCAGCTTGAGTGGGGCCGTTAGTGAAAAACTGTTTTTT. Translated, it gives CASSLSGAVSEKLFF.

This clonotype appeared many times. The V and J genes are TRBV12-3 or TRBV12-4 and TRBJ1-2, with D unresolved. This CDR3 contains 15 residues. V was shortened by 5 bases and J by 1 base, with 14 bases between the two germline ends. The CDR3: CASSPMDGFNYGYTF. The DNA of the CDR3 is TGTGCCAGCAGTCCGATGGACGGATTTAACTATGGCTACACCTTC.

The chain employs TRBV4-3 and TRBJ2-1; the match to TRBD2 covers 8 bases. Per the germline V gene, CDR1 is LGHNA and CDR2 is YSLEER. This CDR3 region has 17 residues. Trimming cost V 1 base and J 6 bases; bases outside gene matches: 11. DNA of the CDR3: TGCGCCAGCAGCCAAGTCGTGTTGGGGACTAGTCTCAATGAGCAGTTCTTC. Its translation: CASSQVVLGTSLNEQFF.

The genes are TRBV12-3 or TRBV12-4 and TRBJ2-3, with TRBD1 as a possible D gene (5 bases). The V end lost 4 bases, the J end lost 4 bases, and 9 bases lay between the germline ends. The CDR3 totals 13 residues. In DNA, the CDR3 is TGTGCCAGCAGTTCCCAACAGGCAGATACGCAGTATTTT. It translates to CASSSQQADTQYF.

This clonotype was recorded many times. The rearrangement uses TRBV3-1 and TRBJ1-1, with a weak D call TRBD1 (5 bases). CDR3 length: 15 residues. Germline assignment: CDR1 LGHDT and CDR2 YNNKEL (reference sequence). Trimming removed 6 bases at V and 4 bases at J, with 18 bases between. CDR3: CASRGSGLGSTEAFF. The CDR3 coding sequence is TGTGCCAGCAGGGGCTCAGGGCTTGGGAGCACTGAAGCTTTCTTT.

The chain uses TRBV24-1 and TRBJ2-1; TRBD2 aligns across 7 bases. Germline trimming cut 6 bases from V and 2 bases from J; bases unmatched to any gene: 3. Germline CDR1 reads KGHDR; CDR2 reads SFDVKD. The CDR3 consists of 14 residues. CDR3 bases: TGTGCCACCAGTCGAGCGGGAACCTACAATGAGCAGTTCTTC. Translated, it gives CATSRAGTYNEQFF.

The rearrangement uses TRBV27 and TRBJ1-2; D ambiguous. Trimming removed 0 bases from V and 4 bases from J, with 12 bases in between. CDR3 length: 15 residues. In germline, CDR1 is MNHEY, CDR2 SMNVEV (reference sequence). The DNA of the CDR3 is TGTGCCAGCAGTTTATCGCTCTCGGAGGCCTATGGCTACACCTTC. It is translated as CASSLSLSEAYGYTF.

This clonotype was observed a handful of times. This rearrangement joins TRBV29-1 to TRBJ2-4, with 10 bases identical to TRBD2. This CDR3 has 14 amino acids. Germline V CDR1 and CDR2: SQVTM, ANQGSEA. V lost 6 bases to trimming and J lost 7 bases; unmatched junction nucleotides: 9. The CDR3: CSVTLAGVSNIQYF. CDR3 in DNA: TGCAGCGTGACGCTAGCGGGAGTAAGCAACATTCAGTACTTC. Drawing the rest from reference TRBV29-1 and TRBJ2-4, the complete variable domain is SAVISQKPSRDICQRGTSLTIQCQVDSQVTMMFWYRQQPGQSLTLIATANQGSEATYESGFVIDKFPISRPNLTFSTLTVSNMSPEDSSIYLCSVTLAGVSNIQYFGAGTRLSVL.

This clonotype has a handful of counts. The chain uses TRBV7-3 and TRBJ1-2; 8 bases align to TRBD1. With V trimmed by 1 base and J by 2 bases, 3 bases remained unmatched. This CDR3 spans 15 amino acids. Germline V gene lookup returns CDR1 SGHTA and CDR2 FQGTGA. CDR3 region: CASSLNRGLNYGYTF. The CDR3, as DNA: TGTGCCAGCAGCTTAAACAGGGGGTTGAACTATGGCTACACCTTC.

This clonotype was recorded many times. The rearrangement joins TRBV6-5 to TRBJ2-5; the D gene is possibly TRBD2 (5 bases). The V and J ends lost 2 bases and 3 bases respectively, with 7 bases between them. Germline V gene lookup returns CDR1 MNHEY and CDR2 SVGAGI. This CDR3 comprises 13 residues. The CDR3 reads CASSYRGKETQYF. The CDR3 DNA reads TGTGCCAGCAGTTACCGGGGAAAAGAGACCCAGTACTTC.

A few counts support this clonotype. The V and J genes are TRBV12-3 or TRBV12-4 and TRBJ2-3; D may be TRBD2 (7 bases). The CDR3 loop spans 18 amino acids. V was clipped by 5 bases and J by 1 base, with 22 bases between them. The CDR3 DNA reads TGTGCCAGCAGTCCGGGGCGGGGGCCCGTTGGCGGCACAGATACGCAGTATTTT. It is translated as CASSPGRGPVGGTDTQYF.